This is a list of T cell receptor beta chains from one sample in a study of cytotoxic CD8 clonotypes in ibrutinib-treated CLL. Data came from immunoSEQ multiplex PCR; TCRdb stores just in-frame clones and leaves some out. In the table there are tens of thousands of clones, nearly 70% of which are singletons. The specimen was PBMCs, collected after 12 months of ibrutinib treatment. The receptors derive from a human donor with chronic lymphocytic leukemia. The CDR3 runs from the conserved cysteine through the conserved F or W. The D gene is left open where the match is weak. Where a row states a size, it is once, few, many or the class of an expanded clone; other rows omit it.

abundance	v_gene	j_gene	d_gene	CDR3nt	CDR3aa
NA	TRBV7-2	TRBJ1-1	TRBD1	TGTGCCAGCAGGAACCGGACAGGGACCACTGAAGCTTTCTTT	CASRNRTGTTEAFF
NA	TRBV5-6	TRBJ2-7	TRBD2	TGTGCCAGCAGCTTGGAGGGCGGGAGAGGCGAGCAGTACTTC	CASSLEGGRGEQYF
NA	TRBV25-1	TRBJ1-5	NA	TGTGCCAGCAGTGAATCTGGGGGACTCCAGCCCCAGCATTTT	CASSESGGLQPQHF
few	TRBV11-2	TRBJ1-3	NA	TGTGCCAGCAGCTTATCCACAGGCACCGGAAACACCATATATTTT	CASSLSTGTGNTIYF
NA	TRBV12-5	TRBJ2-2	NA	TGTGCTAGTGCCCTGGCAGGTTTTCCGAACACCGGGGAGCTGTTTTTT	CASALAGFPNTGELFF
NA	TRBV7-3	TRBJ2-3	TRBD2	TGTGCCAGCAGCCCCGGACTAGCGGTGGATACGCAGTATTTT	CASSPGLAVDTQYF
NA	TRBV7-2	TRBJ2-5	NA	TGTGCCAGCAGCGCCCACAGGGTCCAAGAGACCCAGTACTTC	CASSAHRVQETQYF
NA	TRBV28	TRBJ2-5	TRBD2	TGTGCCAGCAGTACCGTGGGACTAGCGGGAGTCGAGGTAGAGACCCAGTACTTC	CASSTVGLAGVEVETQYF
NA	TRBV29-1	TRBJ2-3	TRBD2	TGCAGCGTTGGGCGACGGTGGGCTAGCGGGAGCACAGATACGCAGTATTTT	CSVGRRWASGSTDTQYF
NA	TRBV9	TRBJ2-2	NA	TGTGCCAGCAGCGTAGATAACTGGAACACCGGGGAGCTGTTTTTT	CASSVDNWNTGELFF
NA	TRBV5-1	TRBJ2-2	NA	TGCGCCAGCAGACCAGGGTCGGGCGGGGAGCTGTTTTTT	CASRPGSGGELFF
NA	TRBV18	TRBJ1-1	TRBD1	TGTGCCAGCTCACCAAGGGACAGGGGGACGGCTAGCACTGAAGCTTTCTTT	CASSPRDRGTASTEAFF
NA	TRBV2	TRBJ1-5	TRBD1	TGTGCCAGCAGGGAGACAGGGGGCCGAAATCAGCCCCAGCATTTT	CASRETGGRNQPQHF
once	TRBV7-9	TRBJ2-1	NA	TGTGCCAGCAGCTTAGAGGGAGTGGGGTCGTACAATGAGCAGTTCTTC	CASSLEGVGSYNEQFF
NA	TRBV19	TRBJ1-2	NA	TGTGCCAGTAGTATACGGGAGCAGAACTATGGCTACACCTTC	CASSIREQNYGYTF
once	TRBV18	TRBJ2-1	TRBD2	TGTGCCAGCTCACCACCCGGCTTTTCGTGGACAGCTAGCGGGAGTTTCTCCTACAATGAGCAGTTCTTC	CASSPPGFSWTASGSFSYNEQFF
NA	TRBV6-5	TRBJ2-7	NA	TGTGCCAGCAGGCAGACTGAACTCTCCTACGAGCAGTACTTC	CASRQTELSYEQYF
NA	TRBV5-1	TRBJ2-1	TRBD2	TGCGCCAGCAGCATGACTAGCGGGAATTTCAATGAGCAGTTCTTC	CASSMTSGNFNEQFF
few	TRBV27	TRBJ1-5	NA	TGTGCCAGCAGTTTTAGCCCCGCTCGGACCCAGCATTTT	CASSFSPARTQHF
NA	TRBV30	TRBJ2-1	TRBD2	TGTGCCTGGGTACTAGCGCTCTCCTACAATGAGCAGTTCTTC	CAWVLALSYNEQFF
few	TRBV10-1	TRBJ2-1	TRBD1	TGCGCCAGCAGTGAGGGATGGACAGGGTCCTACAATGAGCAGTTCTTC	CASSEGWTGSYNEQFF
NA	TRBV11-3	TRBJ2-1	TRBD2	TGTGCCAGCAGCGCCGGGAGGGGACTCGGCGGGGGGGCGCATGAGCAGTTCTTC	CASSAGRGLGGGAHEQFF
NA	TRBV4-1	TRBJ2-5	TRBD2	TGCGCCAGCAGCCAACCAGCGGGAGTTGAGACCCAGTACTTC	CASSQPAGVETQYF
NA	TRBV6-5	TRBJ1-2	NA	TGTGCCACTGCTTCGGCACCTAACTATGGCTACACCTTC	CATASAPNYGYTF
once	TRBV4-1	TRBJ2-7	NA	TGCGCCAGCAGCCAAGAGGAGTCGGGCGAGCAGTACTTC	CASSQEESGEQYF
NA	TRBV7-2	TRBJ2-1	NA	TGTGCCAGCAGCTTAGGGGGGGCGAGTTACAATGAGCAGTTCTTC	CASSLGGASYNEQFF
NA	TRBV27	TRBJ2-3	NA	TGTGCCAGCACTCAACGGTGGGGGGGCACAGATACGCAGTATTTT	CASTQRWGGTDTQYF
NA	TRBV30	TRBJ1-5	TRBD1	TGTGCCTGCGGGACAGGGCTTGATCAGCCCCAGCATTTT	CACGTGLDQPQHF